The T cell receptor (beta chain) under discussion was sequenced for a study of OX40 agonist ivuxolimab in advanced cancers. Study details: It was ivuxolimab, an agonistic anti-OX40 (CD134) antibody, that patients were treated with. The dose-escalation group included hepatocellular carcinoma, melanoma, renal cell carcinoma and head and neck cancer.

TCRdb's table, derived via immunoSEQ multiplex PCR, lists solely in-frame clones and lacks some. The repertoire has 55,000 or so clones, roughly 90% of them found once; the top ten carry 16%. Trimming at V came to 3 bases and at J to 6 bases, leaving 11 bases not matched to a gene. Per the germline V gene, CDR1 is MDHEN and CDR2 is SYDVKM. The CDR3 totals 16 residues. This receptor was obtained from an adult with an advanced solid tumor such as melanoma, head and neck, liver or kidney cancer. The gene calls are TRBV28 and TRBJ1-5, with TRBD1 matching over 7 bases. The sequencing used CD4+ or CD8+ T cells sorted from blood, collected in a trial of the OX40 agonist ivuxolimab. The CDR3 DNA sequence: TGTGCCAGCAGTTTCCCGAGGGGACAGAGGAGTCAGCCCCAGCATTTT. It translates to CASSFPRGQRSQPQHF.